Sequencing of this T cell receptor (beta chain) was carried out in a study of T cell repertoires in cytomegalovirus infection. Overall study results and limits: The response measured ex vivo was dominated by TCR beta clonotypes (HLA-C-restricted and CMV-specific).

This clonotype was observed many times. The antigen remains unidentified. MiXCR, run by TCRdb on the reads, gives a single entry per CDR3 protein. The sample yields about 300,000 distinct CDR3 sequences, 9.6% seen once. Sequencing was carried out using PBMCs. This TCR was sampled from a human donor in good health (CMV status not recorded). Some clones in this sample may be carry-over from other donors' samples.

The CDR3, as DNA: TGTGCCAGCAGTGATTCCGGACAGGGGGCGTCCTATGGCTACACCTTC. Its translation: CASSDSGQGASYGYTF. This sequence joins TRBV12-3 or TRBV12-4 and TRBJ1-2, with 11 bases matching TRBD1. This CDR3 has 16 amino acids. The V and J ends lost 5 bases and 4 bases, in that order; junction bases with no gene match: 9.